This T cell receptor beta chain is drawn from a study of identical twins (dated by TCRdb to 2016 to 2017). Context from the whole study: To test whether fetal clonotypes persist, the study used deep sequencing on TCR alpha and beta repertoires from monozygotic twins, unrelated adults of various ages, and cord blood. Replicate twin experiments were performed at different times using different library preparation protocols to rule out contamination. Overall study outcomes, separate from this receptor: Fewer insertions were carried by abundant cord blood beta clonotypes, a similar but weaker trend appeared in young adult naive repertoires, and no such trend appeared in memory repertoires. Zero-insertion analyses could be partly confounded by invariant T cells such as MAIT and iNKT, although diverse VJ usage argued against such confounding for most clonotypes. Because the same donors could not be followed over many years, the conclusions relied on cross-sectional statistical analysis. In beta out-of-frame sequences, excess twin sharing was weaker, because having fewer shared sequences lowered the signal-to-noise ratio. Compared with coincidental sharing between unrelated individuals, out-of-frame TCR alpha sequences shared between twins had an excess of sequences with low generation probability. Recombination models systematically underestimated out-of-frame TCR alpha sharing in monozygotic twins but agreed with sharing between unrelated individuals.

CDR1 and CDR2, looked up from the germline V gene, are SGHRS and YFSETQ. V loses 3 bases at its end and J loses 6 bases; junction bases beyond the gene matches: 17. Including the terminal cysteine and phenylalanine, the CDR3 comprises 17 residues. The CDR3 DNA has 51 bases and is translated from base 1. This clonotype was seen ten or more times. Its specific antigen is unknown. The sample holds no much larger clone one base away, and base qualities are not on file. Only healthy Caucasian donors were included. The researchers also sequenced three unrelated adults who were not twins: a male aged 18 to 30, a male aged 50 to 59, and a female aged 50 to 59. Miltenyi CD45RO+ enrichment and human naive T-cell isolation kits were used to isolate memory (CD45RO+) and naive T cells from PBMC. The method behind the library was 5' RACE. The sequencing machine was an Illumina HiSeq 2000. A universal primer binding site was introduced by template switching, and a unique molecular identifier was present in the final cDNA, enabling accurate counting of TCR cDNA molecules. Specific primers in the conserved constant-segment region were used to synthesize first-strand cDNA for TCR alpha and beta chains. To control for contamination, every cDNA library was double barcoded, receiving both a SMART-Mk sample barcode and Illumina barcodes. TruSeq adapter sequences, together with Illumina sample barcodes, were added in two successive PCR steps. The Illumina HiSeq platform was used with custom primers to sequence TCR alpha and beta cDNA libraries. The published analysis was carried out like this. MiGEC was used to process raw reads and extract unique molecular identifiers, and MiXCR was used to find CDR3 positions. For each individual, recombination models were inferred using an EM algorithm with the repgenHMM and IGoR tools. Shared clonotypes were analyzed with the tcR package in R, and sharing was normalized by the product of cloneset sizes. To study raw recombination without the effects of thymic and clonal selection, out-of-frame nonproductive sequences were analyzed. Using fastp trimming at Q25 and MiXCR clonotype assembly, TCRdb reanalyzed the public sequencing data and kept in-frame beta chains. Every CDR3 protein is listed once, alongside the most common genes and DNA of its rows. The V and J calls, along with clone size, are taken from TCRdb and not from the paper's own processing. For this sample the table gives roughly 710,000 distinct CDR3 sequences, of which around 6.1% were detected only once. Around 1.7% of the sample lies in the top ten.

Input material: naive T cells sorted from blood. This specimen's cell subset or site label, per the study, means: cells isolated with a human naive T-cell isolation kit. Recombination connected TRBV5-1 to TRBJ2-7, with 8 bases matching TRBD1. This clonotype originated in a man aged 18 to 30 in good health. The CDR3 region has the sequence CASSSDIRQGNRLEQYF. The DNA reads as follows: TGCGCCAGCAGCTCCGACATTCGACAGGGGAACCGGCTCGAGCAGTACTTC. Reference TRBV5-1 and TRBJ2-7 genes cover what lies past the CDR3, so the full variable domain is KAGVTQTPRYLIKTRGQQVTLSCSPISGHRSVSWYQQTPGQGLQFLFEYFSETQRNKGNFPGRFSGRQFSNSRSEMNVSTLELGDSALYLCASSSDIRQGNRLEQYFGPGTRLTVT.